The 29 T cell receptor beta chains reported below all come from one sample, sequenced in a study of shared clonotypes between healthy human individuals. Produced via immunoSEQ multiplex PCR; TCRdb's table is partial and in-frame only. The sample lists 2.3 million or so clones; 85% to 95% were seen once. Sequenced: naive CD4+ T cells from PBMCs. As for subset: CD45RA+ positively selected. Receptor source: a man between 18 and 35 years old in good health. Some clones in this sample may be carry-over from other donors' samples.

This clone was recorded a few times. The chain couples TRBV27 to TRBJ1-5, with TRBD1 identical over 7 bases. V dropped 2 bases and J dropped 2; count of bases not matched to a gene: 3. Germline V gene data show CDR1 as MNHEY and CDR2 as SMNVEV (reference sequence). The length of the CDR3 is 15 residues. DNA for the CDR3: TGTGCCAGCAGTTTAAGAGGACAGGGCAATCAGCCCCAGCATTTT. Protein sequence: CASSLRGQGNQPQHF.

The V gene is TRBV7-3, the J gene TRBJ2-1; D gene ambiguous. V was shortened by 5 bases and J by 6 bases, with 17 bases between the two germline ends. This CDR3 has 15 residues. Germline CDR1 and CDR2: SGHTA and FQGTGA. The CDR3 reads CASSPGSSRPNEQFF. Written as DNA, the CDR3 is TGTGCCAGCAGCCCCGGGTCCTCTCGCCCCAATGAGCAGTTCTTC.

The chain carries TRBV7-3 and TRBJ2-7; the D gene is possibly TRBD2 (6 bases). The end of the DNA fits TRBJ2-1 better, so the J call may be wrong. The CDR3 length is 14 residues. In germline, CDR1 is SGHTA, CDR2 FQGTGA. The CDR3 DNA reads TGTGCCAGCAGGGGCGTACGGGAGATGAGGGAGCAGTTCTTC. This gives the protein CASRGVREMREQFF.

Regarding this clone: The DNA is omitted, as the CDR3 cannot be located on it reliably, and the CDR3 follows TCRdb's listing. The gene calls are TRBV5-6 and TRBJ1-4; no check of the table's D call, TRBD1, against the DNA was made. The CDR3 numbers 16 amino acids, ends counted. The germline V gene encodes CDR1 SGHDT and CDR2 YYEEEE. The CDR3 spells CASSLGSLYQGEKLFF.

The chain has TRBV7-9 and TRBJ2-7, with 8 nucleotides matching TRBD2. The V gene's germline CDR1 is SEHNR and CDR2 FQNEAQ (reference sequence). The CDR3 extends over 14 amino acids. Unmatched junction bases numbered 4, after V lost 3 bases and J lost 3 bases. CDR3 DNA sequence: TGTGCCAGCAGCTTCGTGCGGGAGGTCTACGAGCAGTACTTC. Protein product: CASSFVREVYEQYF.

CDR3 protein: CASSPYRGLAGFNEQFF. The DNA for the CDR3 is TGCGCCAGCAGCCCATACAGGGGGCTAGCGGGTTTCAATGAGCAGTTCTTC. V usage is TRBV5-1 and J usage is TRBJ2-1; possibly TRBD1 for D (9 bases). V was shortened by 4 bases and J by 6 bases, with 23 bases between the two germline ends. CDR1 is SGHRS, CDR2 YFSETQ, per germline. This CDR3 is built from 17 residues. Variable domain in full (rest from reference TRBV5-1 and TRBJ2-1): KAGVTQTPRYLIKTRGQQVTLSCSPISGHRSVSWYQQTPGQGLQFLFEYFSETQRNKGNFPGRFSGRQFSNSRSEMNVSTLELGDSALYLCASSPYRGLAGFNEQFFGPGTRLTVL.

The gene calls are TRBV29-1 and TRBJ2-1; 10 nucleotides agree with TRBD2. The CDR3 consists of 14 residues. Germline V CDR1 and CDR2: SQVTM, ANQGSEA. CDR3 coding DNA: TGCAGGGGGCTAGCGGGAGCCCTCTACAATGAGCAGTTCTTC. Translation: CRGLAGALYNEQFF.

A word on this clone: Other DNA sequences within the sample encode an identical CDR3. This chain links TRBV5-1 with TRBJ2-6; D gene ambiguous. V lost 2 bases, J lost 0 bases, and 6 bases lay in between. The V gene's germline CDR1 is SGHRS and CDR2 YFSETQ. The CDR3 spans 15 residues. The CDR3 DNA is TGCGCCAGCAGCTTTACAGCCTCTGGGGCCAACGTCCTGACTTTC. Its protein is CASSFTASGANVLTF.

V is TRBV28 and J is TRBJ2-3; no definite D call. The germline V gene has CDR1 MDHEN and CDR2 SYDVKM. The CDR3 loop spans 13 amino acids. With 5 bases removed from V and 3 bases from J, the gap between germline ends came to 9 bases. The CDR3, as DNA: TGTGCCAGCAGTACCCCCCAGACAGATACGCAGTATTTT. Residues: CASSTPQTDTQYF.

This chain joins TRBV7-8 and TRBJ1-2; D gene uncertain. Germline V lookup: CDR1 SGHVS, CDR2 FQNEAQ. This CDR3 spans 13 amino acids. V was cut by 0 bases and J by 2 bases, with 4 bases left in between. CDR3 loop: CASSLARNYGYTF. The CDR3 nucleotides are TGTGCCAGCAGCTTAGCTCGGAACTATGGCTACACCTTC.

The V gene is TRBV11-2, the J gene TRBJ2-3, with 16 bases matching TRBD2. CDR1 and CDR2 (germline): SGHAT, FQNNGV. The CDR3 runs 19 residues. Trimming took 0 bases from V and 4 from J; bases not matched to a gene: 7. The CDR3 is CASSLDWGLAGGKADTQYF. The CDR3 coding sequence is TGTGCCAGCAGCTTAGACTGGGGACTAGCGGGAGGGAAGGCAGATACGCAGTATTTT.

The chain couples TRBV19 to TRBJ2-1; D may be TRBD2 (6 bases). The ends were cut back, 5 bases at V and 9 bases at J, with 17 bases in the middle. CDR1 LNHDA and CDR2 SQIVND come from the germline V gene (reference sequence). The CDR3 has 14 amino acids. The CDR3 DNA follows: TGTGCCAGTAGTCCCCTCCTGCGGGATGGTGAGCAGTTCTTC. Its protein is CASSPLLRDGEQFF.

This rearrangement joins TRBV10-2 to TRBJ1-4; TRBD1 agrees at 11 bases. Trimming took 3 bases from V and 7 from J; bases not matched to a gene: 4. Germline CDR1 is WSHSY and CDR2 is SAAADI. This CDR3 has 15 amino acids. DNA for the CDR3: TGCGCCAGCAGTGATCCCGGGACAGGGGGTGAAAAACTGTTTTTT. It yields the protein CASSDPGTGGEKLFF.

As concerns this clone: This same CDR3 is encoded by further DNA sequences in the sample. CDR3 region: CASSEGGQGGGYTF. DNA of the CDR3: TGTGCCAGCAGTGAAGGGGGACAGGGCGGCGGCTACACCTTC. The chain is built from TRBV2 and TRBJ1-2, with 9 bases aligning to TRBD1. CDR1 is SNHLY and CDR2 is FYNNEI in the germline V gene. The J segment lost 8 bases and the V segment lost 1 base, leaving 5 bases of the junction unmatched. This CDR3 has 14 residues.

The chain joins TRBV18 to TRBJ1-2; 9 bases fit TRBD1. Germline CDR1 reads KGHSH; CDR2 reads LQKENI. This CDR3 region has 14 residues. V shed 2 bases, J shed 6 bases, and the junction held 4 bases outside the gene matches. Here the CDR3 reads CASSPTDRGNGYTF. The DNA of the CDR3 is TGTGCCAGCTCACCAACTGACAGGGGGAATGGCTACACCTTC.

The chain links TRBV30 to TRBJ2-2; no definite D call. In germline, CDR1 is GTSNPN, CDR2 SVGIG (reference sequence). This CDR3 contains 12 residues. V was pared by 3 bases and J by 1 base, with 3 bases between. The CDR3 here is CAWRLNTGELFF. CDR3 bases: TGTGCCTGGAGGTTGAACACCGGGGAGCTGTTTTTT.

Remarks on this clone: The same CDR3 can be traced to other DNA sequences in this sample. V gene TRBV11-2 combines with J gene TRBJ2-7; no clear D gene. CDR1 and CDR2 from the germline V gene are SGHAT and FQNNGV. V lost 5 bases to trimming and J lost 4 bases, with 9 bases between them. The CDR3 extends over 12 amino acids. The CDR3 loop reads CASSPVGYEQYF. CDR3 coding DNA: TGTGCCAGCAGCCCTGTCGGGTACGAGCAGTACTTC.

This chain links TRBV6-1 with TRBJ1-5; TRBD1 is a possible D gene (5 bases). This CDR3 spans 15 amino acids. V lost 4 bases to trimming and J lost 2 bases, with 12 bases between them. Germline CDR1 MNHNS, CDR2 SASEGT. DNA of the CDR3: TGTGCCAGCAGTGTAAATGGGGCAGGCAATCAGCCCCAGCATTTT. Protein: CASSVNGAGNQPQHF.

The chain is built from TRBV10-1 and TRBJ2-1; 8 bases map to TRBD2. The V and J ends lost 2 bases and 7 bases, in that order; junction bases with no gene match: 7. Per the germline V gene, CDR1 is WNHNN and CDR2 is SYGVQD (reference sequence). This CDR3 contains 15 residues. CDR3 DNA: TGCGCCAGCAGTGAGAGAGCGGGAGTAACGAATGAGCAGTTCTTC. The encoded protein is CASSERAGVTNEQFF.

The chain employs TRBV28 and TRBJ2-5; 7 bases line up with TRBD2. J was trimmed by 3 bases and V by 6 bases; bases with no gene match: 10. The CDR3 covers 15 residues. CDR1 is MDHEN and CDR2 is SYDVKM in the germline V gene. CDR3 residues: CASSSSGTWEETQYF. The DNA for the CDR3 is TGTGCCAGCAGCTCTAGCGGCACCTGGGAAGAGACCCAGTACTTC. Full variable domain (missing parts from reference TRBV28 and TRBJ2-5): DVKVTQSSRYLVKRTGEKVFLECVQDMDHENMFWYRQDPGLGLRLIYFSYDVKMKEKGDIPEGYSVSREKKERFSLILESASTNQTSMYLCASSSSGTWEETQYFGPGTRLLVL.

The rearrangement links TRBV28 to TRBJ2-3; D ambiguous. V was cut by 3 bases and J by 2 bases, with 9 bases left in between. The CDR3 is made up of 14 amino acids. The germline CDR1 and CDR2 sequences are MDHEN and SYDVKM. The CDR3, as DNA: TGTGCCAGCAGTTTTCGCTATCCCACAGATACGCAGTATTTT. This translates into CASSFRYPTDTQYF.

The rearrangement joins TRBV10-3 to TRBJ1-2; D call uncertain. Germline values: CDR1 ENHRY, CDR2 SYGVKD. V dropped 3 bases and J dropped 7 bases, with 12 bases sitting between them. This CDR3 is built from 13 residues. CDR3 sequence (DNA): TGTGCCATCAGTGACCGGGCCGAGAGTGGCTACACCTTC. Its protein is CAISDRAESGYTF.

The chain carries TRBV9 and TRBJ1-1, with D maybe TRBD1 (6 bases). The CDR3 extends over 19 amino acids. The germline CDR1 and CDR2 sequences are SGDLS and YYNGEE. V lost 4 bases and J lost 0, with 25 bases in between. CDR3 sequence reads: CASSPTSVSSRDMNTEAFF. The CDR3 DNA sequence: TGTGCCAGCAGCCCGACCTCTGTGTCGTCGCGGGACATGAACACTGAAGCTTTCTTT.

The chain employs TRBV7-9 and TRBJ2-1; tentative D call: TRBD1 (5 bases). The CDR3 is 14 amino acids. CDR1 and CDR2 (germline): SEHNR, FQNEAQ (reference sequence). Trimming took 5 bases from V and 7 from J, leaving 15 bases between them. In nucleotides, the CDR3 is TGTGCCAGCAGCATCTGGCAGGGAAAGAATGAGCAGTTCTTC. Protein product: CASSIWQGKNEQFF.

The rearrangement joins TRBV11-3 to TRBJ1-2; D is uncertain. Trimming left V 5 bases short and J 2 bases short, with 21 bases between. Germline-derived CDR1 and CDR2 are SGHNT and YENEEA. The length of the CDR3 is 17 residues. The CDR3 sequence is CASSHGEHKQENYGYTF. In DNA, the CDR3 is TGTGCCAGCAGCCATGGCGAACATAAACAAGAGAACTATGGCTACACCTTC.

The genes are TRBV6-6 and TRBJ2-3, with 8 positions matching TRBD2. The ends lost 0 bases at V and 6 bases at J; junction bases unmatched: 5. From germline, CDR1 is MNHNY and CDR2 SVGAGI (reference sequence). This CDR3 contains 15 residues. CDR3 residues: CASSYSAGGTDTQYF. The CDR3 DNA sequence: TGTGCCAGCAGTTACTCCGCGGGAGGAACGGATACGCAGTATTTT.

The rearrangement uses TRBV6-1 and TRBJ2-3, with 12 bases matching TRBD2. Per the germline V gene, CDR1 is MNHNS and CDR2 is SASEGT. Trimming took 2 bases from V and 6 from J; bases not matched to a gene: 15. The length of the CDR3 is 19 residues. The CDR3 nucleotides read TGTGCCAGCAGTGAATGGGGCGGGCGACTAGCGGGAGCTGGGGATACGCAGTATTTT. Translating it yields CASSEWGGRLAGAGDTQYF.

DNA for the CDR3: TGTGCCAGCAGCGTCCTGAGCTCTGGGGCCAACGTCCTGACTTTC. Amino acid sequence: CASSVLSSGANVLTF. The V call is TRBV25-1, the J call TRBJ2-6; D remains unclear. Germline lookup yields CDR1 MGHDK and CDR2 SYGVNS. The germline V and J ends were trimmed by 6 bases and 0 bases, with 9 bases remaining between them. The CDR3 covers 15 residues.

The chain uses TRBV11-3 and TRBJ2-7; D ambiguous. The CDR3 loop spans 11 amino acids. V shed 11 bases and J shed 3 bases, with 11 bases lying between them. The germline gives CDR1 SGHNT, CDR2 YENEEA. CDR3 DNA sequence: TGTGCCTTCTGCTGCCGCTACGAGCAGTACTTC. Translation: CAFCCRYEQYF. Together with reference TRBV11-3 and TRBJ2-7, the CDR3 gives the full variable domain: EAGVVQSPRYKIIEKKQPVAFWCNPISGHNTLYWYLQNLGQGPELLIRYENEEAVDDSQLPKDRFSAERLKGVDSTLKIQPAELGDSAVYLCAFCCRYEQYFGPGTRLTVT.